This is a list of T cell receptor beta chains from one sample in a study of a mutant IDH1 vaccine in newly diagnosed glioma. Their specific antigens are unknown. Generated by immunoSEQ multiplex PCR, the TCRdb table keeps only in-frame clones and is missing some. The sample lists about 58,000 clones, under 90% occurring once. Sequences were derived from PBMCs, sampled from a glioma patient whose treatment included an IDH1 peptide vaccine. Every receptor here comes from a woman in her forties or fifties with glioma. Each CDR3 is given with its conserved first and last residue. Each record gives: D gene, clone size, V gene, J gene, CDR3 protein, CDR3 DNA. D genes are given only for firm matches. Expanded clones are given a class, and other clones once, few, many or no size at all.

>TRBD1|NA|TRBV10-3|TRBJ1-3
CAISDRAAGNTIYF
TGTGCCATCAGCGACAGGGCGGCCGGAAACACCATATATTTT
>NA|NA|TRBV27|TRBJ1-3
CASSPRIRTPGNTIYF
TGTGCCAGCAGTCCCCGTATTCGGACCCCTGGAAACACCATATATTTT
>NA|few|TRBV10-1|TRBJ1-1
CASSEGLMNTEAFF
TGCGCCAGCAGTGAAGGACTGATGAACACTGAAGCTTTCTTT
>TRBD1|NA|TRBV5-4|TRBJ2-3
CASSPSGQGGADTQYF
TGTGCCAGCAGCCCATCCGGACAGGGGGGGGCAGATACGCAGTATTTT
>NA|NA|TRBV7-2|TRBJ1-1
CASSLRERAFF
TGTGCCAGCAGCTTAAGGGAGCGGGCTTTCTTT
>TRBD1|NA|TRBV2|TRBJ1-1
CASTLKSTGSTEAFF
TGTGCCAGCACCCTTAAATCGACAGGGAGCACTGAAGCTTTCTTT
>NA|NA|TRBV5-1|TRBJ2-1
CASSLDPGINEQFF
TGCGCCAGCAGCTTGGACCCAGGGATCAATGAGCAGTTCTTC
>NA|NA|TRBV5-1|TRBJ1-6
CASSFSQTMGSPLHF
TGCGCCAGCAGCTTTTCCCAAACCATGGGTTCACCCCTCCACTTT
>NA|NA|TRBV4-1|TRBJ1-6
CASSQLGPSYNSPLHF
TGCGCCAGCAGCCAACTCGGTCCCTCCTATAATTCACCCCTCCACTTT
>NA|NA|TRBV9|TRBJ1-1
CASSVEGILNTEAFF
TGTGCCAGCAGCGTAGAAGGAATCCTGAACACTGAAGCTTTCTTT
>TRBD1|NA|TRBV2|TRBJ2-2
CASNQQGLLDTGELFF
TGTGCCAGCAATCAACAGGGGCTTTTGGACACCGGGGAGCTGTTTTTT
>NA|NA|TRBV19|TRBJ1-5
CASSPTVNSNQPQHF
TGTGCCAGTAGTCCGACAGTTAATAGCAATCAGCCCCAGCATTTT
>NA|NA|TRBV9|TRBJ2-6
CASGQEGYIAGANVLTF
TGTGCCAGCGGACAAGAGGGGTACATAGCTGGGGCCAACGTCCTGACTTTC
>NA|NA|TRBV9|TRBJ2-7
CASSVGAQGRYEQYF
TGTGCCAGCAGCGTAGGAGCCCAGGGGAGATACGAGCAGTACTTC
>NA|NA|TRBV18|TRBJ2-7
CASSPLGSYEQYF
TGTGCCAGCTCCCCTTTAGGGAGTTACGAGCAGTACTTC
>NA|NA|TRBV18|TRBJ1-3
CASSLRGTGSGNTIYF
TGTGCCAGCTCCCTCCGGGGGACCGGTTCCGGAAACACCATATATTTT
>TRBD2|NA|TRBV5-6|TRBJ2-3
CASSSKPGLAETDTQYF
TGTGCCAGCAGCTCTAAACCGGGACTAGCGGAAACAGATACGCAGTATTTT
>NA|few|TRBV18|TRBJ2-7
CASSPGKRTYEQYF
TGTGCCAGCTCCCCCGGGAAGCGGACCTACGAGCAGTACTTC
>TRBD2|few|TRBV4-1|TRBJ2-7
CASSRSSSGPYEQYF
TGCGCCAGCAGCCGATCGTCTAGCGGACCCTACGAGCAGTACTTC
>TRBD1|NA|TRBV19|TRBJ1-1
CASWDSPMNTEAFF
TGTGCCAGTTGGGACAGCCCCATGAACACTGAAGCTTTCTTT
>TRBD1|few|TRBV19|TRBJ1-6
CASRDRMNSPLHF
TGTGCCAGTCGGGACAGAATGAATTCACCCCTCCACTTT
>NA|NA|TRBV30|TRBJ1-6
CAWSEVASPLHF
TGTGCCTGGTCCGAAGTTGCTTCACCCCTCCACTTT
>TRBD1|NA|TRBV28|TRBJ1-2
CASSVQTGARVYGYTF
TGTGCCAGCAGTGTACAGACAGGGGCGCGGGTCTATGGCTACACCTTC